This T cell receptor (beta chain) stems from a study of OX40 agonist ivuxolimab in advanced cancers. The study, taken as a whole, reports: At doses 0.1 to 3.0 mg/kg, CD4+ and CD8+ clones expanded. In CD8+ T cells, expanded clones were on average more numerous than in CD4+.

No patient had autoimmune disease or received systemic immunosuppression. Sampling of blood occurred at baseline, cycle 4 day 1, and cycle 7 day 1. Trimming took 7 bases from V and 4 from J, leaving 2 bases between them. This CDR3 is 10 amino acids long. Germline V CDR1 and CDR2: MDHEN, SYDVKM. On this clone: Its matching antigen is unknown.

Generated by immunoSEQ multiplex PCR, the TCRdb table keeps only in-frame clones and is missing some. There are about 22,000 clones in the sample; 86% occur only once, and 29% lies in the top ten. The specimen comprised CD4+ or CD8+ T cells sorted from blood, sampled in a trial of the OX40 agonist ivuxolimab. The clonotype originates from an adult with an advanced solid tumor such as melanoma, head and neck, liver or kidney cancer. This chain uses TRBV28 with TRBJ1-5; D is undetermined. The CDR3 DNA follows: TGTGCCAGCAATAATCAGCCCCAGCATTTT. Translation gives CASNNQPQHF. Looking up the rest from reference TRBV28 and TRBJ1-5 gives the full variable domain: DVKVTQSSRYLVKRTGEKVFLECVQDMDHENMFWYRQDPGLGLRLIYFSYDVKMKEKGDIPEGYSVSREKKERFSLILESASTNQTSMYLCASNNQPQHFGDGTRLSIL.